The source of this TCR beta chain is a study of cytomegalovirus exposure and HLA in healthy donors. Study conclusions and caveats: Most of the TCR beta V segments (in an earlier analysis) were productive either about 90% or about 30% of the time. The listing of fewer than 200 TCR beta chains classed them as cytomegalovirus-associated. Trimming of TCR beta V- and J-genes showed a link, identified in a later analysis, to a missense DCLRE1C variant.

There are 16 residues in the CDR3. V gave up 5 bases and J gave up 8 bases; unmatched junction bases: 15. Germline V gene sequence: CDR1 MNHNY, CDR2 SVGAGI (reference sequence). About this clone: The antigen is unknown.

Researchers ran the PCR with 60 Vbeta and 13 Jbeta primers. Authors' analysis steps: About 10 million shared chains were among around 80 million unique TCR beta chains counted in a later analysis. The repertoire was sequenced with immunoSEQ multiplex PCR; TCRdb's copy has only in-frame clones and lacks some. D and trimming come from the DNA, and the V and J calls and clone size come from that table. Altogether 100,000 to 150,000 clones are present, approximately 80% being singletons, with the ten largest covering approximately 1.6%. The sample consisted of PBMCs. The genes are TRBV6-6 and TRBJ2-1; 7 bases map to TRBD1. This TCR came from a woman younger than 35 in good health and CMV-seronegative. CDR3 loop: CASSQNRQGPMDEQFF. CDR3 bases: TGTGCCAGCAGTCAAAACCGACAGGGACCTATGGATGAGCAGTTCTTC.